Sequencing of this TCR beta chain was carried out in a study of OX40 agonist ivuxolimab in advanced cancers. In terms of the full investigation: The costimulatory receptor OX40 (CD134) was targeted by ivuxolimab, a fully human IgG2 agonistic monoclonal antibody. Intravenous ivuxolimab was administered to patients every 2 weeks at six dose levels: 0.01, 0.1, 0.3, 1.5, 3 and 10 mg/kg. Of the roughly 50 dose-escalation patients, hepatocellular carcinoma was present in about 20, melanoma in approximately 15, renal cell carcinoma in 9 and head and neck cancer in 9. In the dose-escalation cohort, around four fifths of patients were male, and the mean age was roughly 56 years with a range of roughly 20 to 80. Patients were allowed to have had prior anti-PD-1, anti-PD-L1 or anti-CTLA-4 therapy, and roughly 40% of the dose-escalation patients had previously received checkpoint inhibitors. Partial responses were achieved by three dose-escalation patients, of whom one had hepatocellular carcinoma and two had cutaneous melanoma. Peripheral TCRbeta sequencing aimed to test whether ivuxolimab altered TCR sequence diversity and caused clonal T-cell expansion. The paper reports the monotherapy dose-escalation portion (N = 52 patients) of the phase I ivuxolimab trial.

In the case of this clone: Its antigen remains unidentified. No base-level quality is on record; no much larger clone is a single base apart.

Genomic DNA was isolated from the sorted cells so that the TCRbeta CDR3 region could be sequenced. TCRbeta CDR3 regions were sequenced using the immunoSEQ Assay. What TCRdb holds here is the immuneACCESS table cut down to in-frame rearrangements. Part of the clones is not present; checked against another copy, under half of the missing clones reflect an unresolved V gene, and the others are unexplained. In all, the sample holds approximately 58,000 clones, and around 93% of those were seen once. The ten largest clones capture around 0.4% of the sample. What the research found in general, with its limitations: At doses of 0.1 to 3.0 mg/kg, clonal expansion of both CD4+ and CD8+ blood T cells was observed from baseline to week 6. In the 0.1-3.0 mg/kg groups, partial responders were among the patients with the lowest normalized peripheral clonal expansion, particularly in CD8+ T cells. After ivuxolimab, more expanded clones were found on average in CD8+ T cells than in CD4+ T cells. Low levels of normalized T-cell clonal expansion were also seen in some nonresponding patients. Which antigens the clonally expanded peripheral T cells were specific for was not determined.

Trimming removed 6 bases from V and 2 bases from J, leaving 16 bases between the germline ends. As encoded in the germline V gene, CDR1 is SGHVS while CDR2 is FNYEAQ. Counted from cysteine to phenylalanine, this CDR3 has 15 amino acids. Just the 45-base CDR3 DNA is kept, in frame starting at base 1. Patients with autoimmune disease history or receiving systemic immunosuppression were excluded from the trial. Peripheral blood for TCR sequencing was collected from all dose cohorts at baseline, on cycle 4 day 1, and on cycle 7 day 1. Samples were obtained from an open-label, multicenter, first-in-human phase I dose-escalation trial of ivuxolimab. Adults with locally advanced or metastatic melanoma, renal cell, hepatocellular, or head and neck squamous cell carcinoma were enrolled in the trial. Before TCR sequencing, CD4+ and CD8+ T cells were separately sorted from peripheral blood.

This material consisted of CD4+ or CD8+ T cells sorted from blood, taken in a trial of the OX40 agonist ivuxolimab. The chain links TRBV7-6 with TRBJ2-5, with TRBD2 tentatively as D gene (5 bases match). The sequence was obtained from an adult with an advanced solid tumor such as melanoma, head and neck, liver or kidney cancer. The DNA reads TGTGCCAGCAGGGGCCGGGGTGGCGGACAAGAGACCCAGTACTTC. Translation gives CASRGRGGGQETQYF.